This T cell receptor (beta chain) is drawn from a study of molecular identifiers for immune sequencing clone quantification. This CDR3 is 16 amino acids long. V was pared by 5 bases and J by 8 bases, with 13 bases of the junction left unmatched. About this clonotype itself: What it binds is unknown.

Study results and limitations: Identical TCR molecules sharing a barcode could underestimate highly expanded clone sizes.

MiXCR, run by TCRdb on the PCR reads, gives a single entry per CDR3 protein. Here the sample spans approximately 500,000 distinct CDR3 sequences, roughly 26% being singletons. Sequencing was done on a sample of naive CD8+ T cells from blood, with Jurkat cell RNA spiked in. The subset here: FACS-sorted CD8+CD4-CCR7+CD45RA+ naive T cells. This sequence was found in a human donor in good health. Some libraries in this study had Jurkat cell RNA spiked in. The V and J genes are TRBV12-3 or TRBV12-4 and TRBJ2-3; 10 nucleotides match TRBD2. The CDR3 nucleotides are TGTGCCAGCAGTCCCGAGCGGGGGGGCCGCGGAGCTACGCAGTATTTT. Translating it yields CASSPERGGRGATQYF.